This TCR beta chain was recovered during a study of blood T cell repertoires in COVID-19. Study-wide context: From the United States, Italy and Spain came samples of acute and convalescent COVID-19. PBMCs, B-cell-depleted T cells, or T cells provided the cDNA or gDNA that made up the material.

Original analysis: Estimates of nucleated cell counts were drawn from the amplification of reference gene primers. Generated by immunoSEQ multiplex PCR, the TCRdb table keeps only in-frame clones and is missing some. That table furnishes V, J and clone size, whereas the DNA furnished D and trimming. The sample records 250,000 to 300,000 clones, approximately 89% being singletons. Sequencing was performed on peripheral blood. The TCR comes from a woman aged 60-75 years with acute or convalescent COVID-19.

The CDR3 loop reads CASRGTGRTEAFF. In nucleotides, the CDR3 is TGTGCCAGCAGGGGGACAGGCCGCACTGAAGCTTTCTTT. The chain links TRBV28 to TRBJ1-1; 8 bases are shared with TRBD1. The CDR3 sequence is 13 residues long. CDR1 MDHEN and CDR2 SYDVKM come from the germline V gene. The V and J ends lost 6 bases and 4 bases, in that order; junction bases with no gene match: 4.